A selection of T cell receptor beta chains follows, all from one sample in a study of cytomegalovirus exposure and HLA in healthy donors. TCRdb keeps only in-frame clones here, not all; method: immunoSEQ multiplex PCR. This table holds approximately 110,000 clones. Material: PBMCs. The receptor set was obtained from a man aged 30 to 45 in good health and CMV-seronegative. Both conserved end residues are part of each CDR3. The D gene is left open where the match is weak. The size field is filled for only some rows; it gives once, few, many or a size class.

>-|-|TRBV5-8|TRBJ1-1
CASSLDRRNTEAFF
TGTGCCAGCAGCTTGGATCGGAGGAACACTGAAGCTTTCTTT
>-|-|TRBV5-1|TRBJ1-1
CASSHGGGAYTEAFF
TGCGCCAGCAGCCACGGCGGGGGGGCCTACACTGAAGCTTTCTTT
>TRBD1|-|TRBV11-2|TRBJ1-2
CASSPQIPDRGIYGYTF
TGTGCCAGCAGCCCTCAAATTCCGGACAGGGGAATCTATGGCTACACCTTC
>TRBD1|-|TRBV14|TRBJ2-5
CASSQRTGFETQYF
TGTGCCAGCAGCCAAAGGACAGGGTTCGAGACCCAGTACTTC
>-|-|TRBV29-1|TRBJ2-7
CSVEEGTPYEQYF
TGCAGCGTTGAAGAGGGGACACCCTACGAGCAGTACTTC
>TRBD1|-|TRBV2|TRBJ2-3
CASREQGYSDTQYF
TGTGCCAGCAGGGAACAGGGGTATTCAGATACGCAGTATTTT
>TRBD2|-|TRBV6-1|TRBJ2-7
CASSELAGGVYEQYF
TGTGCCAGCAGTGAACTAGCGGGTGGGGTCTACGAGCAGTACTTC
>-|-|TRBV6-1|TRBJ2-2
CASSWGPGELFF
TGTGCCAGCAGTTGGGGGCCAGGGGAGCTGTTTTTT
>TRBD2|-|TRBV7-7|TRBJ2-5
CASSLGGGQETQYF
TGTGCCAGCAGCTTAGGGGGGGGGCAAGAGACCCAGTACTTC
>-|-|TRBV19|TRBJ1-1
CASSQGMRNTEAFF
TGTGCCAGTAGTCAGGGTATGAGGAACACTGAAGCTTTCTTT
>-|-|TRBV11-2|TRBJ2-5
CASSFGTQETQYF
TGTGCCAGCAGCTTTGGTACTCAAGAGACCCAGTACTTC
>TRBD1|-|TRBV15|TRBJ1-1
CATSKRTGRFTEAFF
TGTGCCACCAGCAAACGGACAGGGAGATTCACTGAAGCTTTCTTT
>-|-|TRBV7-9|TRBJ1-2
CASSLGRDGNGYTF
TGTGCCAGCAGCTTAGGGAGGGATGGAAATGGCTACACCTTC
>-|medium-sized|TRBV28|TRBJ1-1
CASSLYYPNTEAFF
TGTGCCAGCAGTTTATACTACCCGAACACTGAAGCTTTCTTT
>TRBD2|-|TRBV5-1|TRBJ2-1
CASSLPGLAGGNEQFF
TGCGCCAGCAGCTTACCGGGACTAGCGGGAGGTAATGAGCAGTTCTTC
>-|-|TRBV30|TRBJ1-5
CAWSGSGDQPQHF
TGTGCCTGGAGTGGTTCGGGGGATCAGCCCCAGCATTTT
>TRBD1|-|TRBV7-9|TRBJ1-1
CASRDRRQGVNTEAFF
TGTGCCAGCAGGGATAGGCGACAGGGGGTGAACACTGAAGCTTTCTTT
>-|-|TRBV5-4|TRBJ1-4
CASSLDSRTNEKLFF
TGTGCCAGCAGCTTGGACTCGAGGACTAATGAAAAACTGTTTTTT
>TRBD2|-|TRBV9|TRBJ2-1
CASSKGLAGVGEQFF
TGTGCCAGCAGCAAGGGACTAGCGGGAGTGGGTGAGCAGTTCTTC
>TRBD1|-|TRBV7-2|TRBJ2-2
CASSSPAGGVTGELFF
TGTGCCAGCAGCTCCCCGGCAGGGGGCGTCACCGGGGAGCTGTTTTTT
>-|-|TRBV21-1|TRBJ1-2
CASSKDAGQGLSSGYTF
TGTGCCAGCAGCAAAGATGCGGGACAGGGGCTCAGTAGTGGCTACACCTTC
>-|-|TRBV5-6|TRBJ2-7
CASSSLQVKHSYEQYF
TGTGCCAGCAGCTCATTACAGGTGAAGCACTCCTACGAGCAGTACTTC
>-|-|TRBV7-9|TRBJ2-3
CASSNRRELTDTQYF
TGTGCCAGCAGCAACAGGAGAGAACTGACAGATACGCAGTATTTT
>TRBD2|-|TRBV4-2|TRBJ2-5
CASSQGGLAEETQYF
TGTGCCAGCAGCCAGGGCGGACTAGCGGAAGAGACCCAGTACTTC
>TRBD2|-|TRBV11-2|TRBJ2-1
CASSFRGGPGNEQFF
TGTGCCAGCAGCTTCCGCGGGGGGCCAGGGAATGAGCAGTTCTTC
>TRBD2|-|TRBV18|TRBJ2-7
CASSPTGGYEQYF
TGTGCCAGCTCACCAACGGGGGGCTACGAGCAGTACTTC
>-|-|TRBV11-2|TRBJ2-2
CASRSAGGNTGELFF
TGTGCCAGCAGATCAGCGGGTGGAAACACCGGGGAGCTGTTTTTT
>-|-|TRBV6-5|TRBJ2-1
CASRAFNEQFF
TGTGCCAGCCGCGCCTTTAATGAGCAGTTCTTC
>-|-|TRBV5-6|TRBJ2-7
CASSGGGGGYEQYF
TGTGCCAGCAGCGGAGGGGGGGGAGGCTACGAGCAGTACTTC
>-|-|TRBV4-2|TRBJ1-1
CASSQDLRQVKNTEAFF
TGTGCCAGCAGCCAAGACCTACGACAGGTAAAGAACACTGAAGCTTTCTTT
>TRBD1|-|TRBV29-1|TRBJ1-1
CSVGTTGQLNTEAFF
TGCAGCGTCGGAACTACGGGACAGCTAAACACTGAAGCTTTCTTT
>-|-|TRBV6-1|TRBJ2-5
CASSERDRGLQETQYF
TGTGCCAGCAGTGAAAGGGATCGGGGACTCCAAGAGACCCAGTACTTC
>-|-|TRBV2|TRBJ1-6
CASSHRDRGDSPLHF
TGTGCCAGCAGTCACCGGGATAGAGGAGATTCACCCCTCCACTTT